This TCR beta chain was captured in a study of CD8+ T cells in alopecia areata. Turning to the study itself: A regimen of oral tofacitinib, 5 to 10 mg twice daily, was given to treated patients. The drug, tofacitinib, lasted 6 to 18 months, followed by 6 months off drug.

The study, taken as a whole, reports: Lesional scalp, especially alopecia totalis/universalis, showed higher clonality than normal scalp.

Specimens obtained from alopecia areata patients comprised lesional scalp punch biopsies and peripheral blood. Extracted from the samples, RNA was reverse transcribed into cDNA to serve as the sequencing template. Measured with immunoSEQ multiplex PCR; TCRdb has only the in-frame clones, and not every one. The data hold about 5,900 clones, with 60% observed a single time. By share of the sample, this clone is large. Its antigen is not known. V lost 0 bases and J lost 6, with 16 bases in between. The CDR3 covers 16 residues. Germline CDR1 MGHRA, CDR2 YSYEKL. The chain combines TRBV4-1 with TRBJ2-3; either TRBD1 or TRBD2 may supply D (5 bases each). The sequence derives from a human donor with alopecia areata. Sequencing was done on a sample of skin. DNA of the CDR3: TGCGCCAGCAGCCAAGAGGGGACGCTCGAATTCGATACGCAGTATTTT. Encoded protein: CASSQEGTLEFDTQYF.